This entry lists 30 T cell receptor beta chains sequenced from one sample in a study of cytomegalovirus exposure and HLA in healthy donors. The method was immunoSEQ multiplex PCR; TCRdb's version includes in-frame clones alone and lacks a portion of them. The repertoire has some 120,000 clones, roughly 93% of them found once; the top ten carry under 1.5%. Sequencing was carried out using PBMCs. Receptors originate from a woman between 18 and 30 years old in good health and CMV-seronegative.

The chain has TRBV5-1 and TRBJ2-3, with unresolved D. Germline lookup yields CDR1 SGHRS and CDR2 YFSETQ. V lost 1 base and J 0 bases, leaving 6 bases between the germline ends. The length of the CDR3 is 14 residues. The CDR3 sequence: CASSLLPSTDTQYF. In nucleotides, the CDR3 is TGCGCCAGCAGCTTGCTTCCCAGCACAGATACGCAGTATTTT.

The chain couples TRBV18 to TRBJ1-5, with a tentative D call TRBD1 (5 bases). V was cut by 3 bases and J by 7 bases, with 13 bases left in between. Germline lookup yields CDR1 KGHSH and CDR2 LQKENI. There are 14 residues in the CDR3. CDR3 protein: CASSPTELSQPQHF. The CDR3 region has the DNA TGTGCCAGCTCACCGACAGAGCTGTCACAGCCCCAGCATTTT.

The rearrangement uses TRBV7-9 and TRBJ1-2; D uncertain. V lost 5 bases to trimming and J lost 8 bases, with 15 bases between them. CDR1 and CDR2 (germline): SEHNR, FQNEAQ (reference sequence). The length of the CDR3 is 13 residues. This chain's CDR3 is CASSPDYAAGYTF. The DNA of the CDR3 is TGTGCCAGCAGCCCTGACTACGCGGCCGGCTACACCTTC.

The V call is TRBV4-1, the J call TRBJ2-3; 15 nucleotides align to TRBD2. The CDR3 runs 18 residues. Germline V lookup: CDR1 MGHRA, CDR2 YSYEKL. After removal of 0 bases from V and 4 bases from J, the junction contained 5 bases not matched to a gene. The CDR3 loop is CASSQEARTSGGADTQYF. The CDR3 DNA reads as TGCGCCAGCAGCCAAGAAGCAAGGACTAGCGGGGGGGCAGATACGCAGTATTTT.

CDR3 protein: CASSDQGMTEAFF. CDR3 DNA sequence: TGTGCCAGCAGTGATCAGGGGATGACTGAAGCTTTCTTT. This rearrangement joins TRBV6-1 to TRBJ1-1, with D tentatively TRBD1 (6 bases). CDR1 MNHNS and CDR2 SASEGT come from the germline V gene. Trimming pared 3 bases from V and 5 bases from J, leaving 10 bases between. The CDR3 spans 13 residues.

The CDR3 loop reads CASSSLATVEQYF. In DNA form, the CDR3 reads TGTGCCAGCAGCTCGCTCGCCACGGTCGAGCAGTACTTC. V is TRBV7-2 and J is TRBJ2-7, with D unclear. V lost 4 bases to trimming and J lost 6 bases, with 13 bases between them. The CDR3 is 13 amino acids. Germline V gene data show CDR1 as SGHTA and CDR2 as FQGNSA.

The rearrangement joins TRBV6-4 to TRBJ2-3, with 8 bases that match TRBD2. The CDR3 extends over 15 amino acids. Germline V gene lookup returns CDR1 MRHNA and CDR2 SNTAGT. The V and J ends lost 8 bases and 4 bases, in that order; junction bases with no gene match: 11. CDR3 DNA sequence: TGTGCCAGCGCCAGGGCGGGGGGTATCGCAGATACGCAGTATTTT. This translates into CASARAGGIADTQYF.

The rearrangement joins TRBV5-1 to TRBJ1-1; D is ambiguous. V was cut by 4 bases and J by 7 bases, with 8 bases left in between. Germline CDR1 is SGHRS and CDR2 is YFSETQ. This CDR3 has 11 residues. This CDR3 is CASSNAGEAFF. Written as DNA, the CDR3 is TGCGCCAGCAGCAATGCGGGTGAAGCTTTCTTT.

The chain recombines TRBV9 with TRBJ2-2; D perhaps matches TRBD1 (5 bases). Germline CDR1 and CDR2: SGDLS and YYNGEE. V was trimmed by 4 bases and J by 7 bases, leaving 11 bases between them. This CDR3 comprises 13 residues. The CDR3 DNA reads as TGTGCCAGCAGCACAACAGGTCTCGGGGAGCTGTTTTTT. This encodes CASSTTGLGELFF.

The chain's CDR3 is CASSDRDSQETQYF. The DNA of the CDR3 is TGTGCCAGCAGTGACCGGGACTCGCAAGAGACCCAGTACTTC. J is TRBJ2-5 and V is TRBV6-1, with D possibly being TRBD2 (6 bases). This CDR3 comprises 14 residues. Between the trimmed V and J ends, which lost 3 bases and 2 bases, there was a span of 10 bases. Germline V gives CDR1 MNHNS, CDR2 SASEGT.

This chain links TRBV6-6 with TRBJ1-1; the match to TRBD1 covers 12 bases. The CDR3 consists of 16 residues. V was clipped by 6 bases and J by 7 bases; unmatched bases: 12. Per the germline V gene, CDR1 is MNHNY and CDR2 is SVGAGI (reference sequence). The CDR3 sequence is CASSLPRDRGRGEAFF. The CDR3 DNA reads TGTGCCAGCAGCCTACCGAGGGACAGGGGGCGAGGTGAAGCTTTCTTT.

The rearrangement links TRBV30 to TRBJ2-1, with TRBD2 matching 13 bases. Germline V gives CDR1 GTSNPN, CDR2 SVGIG (reference sequence). The CDR3 loop spans 15 amino acids. Trimming at V came to 3 bases and at J to 6 bases, leaving 5 bases not matched to a gene. The DNA of the CDR3 is TGTGCCTGGAGCCGCGGACTAGCGGGGGTCAATGAGCAGTTCTTC. Translation: CAWSRGLAGVNEQFF.

This sequence joins TRBV15 and TRBJ1-1; no definite D call. V was shortened by 1 base and J by 1 base, with 7 bases between the two germline ends. The germline gives CDR1 LNHNV, CDR2 YYDKDF (reference sequence). The CDR3 length is 14 residues. Here the CDR3 reads CATSRGHSNTEAFF. The DNA of the CDR3 is TGTGCCACCAGCAGAGGACATTCGAACACTGAAGCTTTCTTT. Full variable domain (missing parts from reference TRBV15 and TRBJ1-1): DAMVIQNPRYQVTQFGKPVTLSCSQTLNHNVMYWYQQKSSQAPKLLFHYYDKDFNNEADTPDNFQSRRPNTSFCFLDIRSPGLGDTAMYLCATSRGHSNTEAFFGQGTRLTVV.

This clone was detected only once. The chain recombines TRBV6-1 with TRBJ1-1; tentative D call: TRBD1 (5 bases). Trimming stripped 8 bases from V and 6 bases from J, with 10 bases between. The CDR3 loop spans 11 amino acids. Germline-derived CDR1 and CDR2 are MNHNS and SASEGT. CDR3 amino acids: CASAGGAEAFF. CDR3 nucleotides: TGTGCCAGCGCGGGGGGAGCTGAAGCTTTCTTT.

The chain couples TRBV4-1 to TRBJ2-1, with 10 bases lining up with TRBD2. V lost 1 base and J lost 2; bases outside the gene matches: 5. Germline V gene data show CDR1 as MGHRA and CDR2 as YSYEKL. The CDR3 extends over 17 amino acids. CDR3 coding DNA: TGCGCCAGCAGCCAAGGATTACTAGCGGGGACCTACAATGAGCAGTTCTTC. This sequence encodes CASSQGLLAGTYNEQFF.

In its sample, this clone was seen once. The rearrangement links TRBV15 to TRBJ2-6; 15 bases agree with TRBD2. Looked up from germline, CDR1 is LNHNV and CDR2 is YYDKDF (reference sequence). The V and J ends lost 4 bases and 3 bases, in that order; junction bases with no gene match: 4. This CDR3 contains 18 residues. DNA for the CDR3: TGTGCCACCAGCACGGGGACTAGCGGGAGGTATGGGGCCAACGTCCTGACTTTC. This codes for CATSTGTSGRYGANVLTF.

The V and J genes are TRBV4-2 and TRBJ2-1; 8 bases are shared with TRBD2. The length of the CDR3 is 16 residues. In germline, CDR1 is LGHNA, CDR2 YNFKEQ. V lost 1 base to trimming and J lost 6 bases; unmatched junction nucleotides: 8. CDR3: CASSQAGLAGPNEQFF. In DNA, the CDR3 is TGTGCCAGCAGCCAAGCCGGCCTAGCGGGCCCCAATGAGCAGTTCTTC.

This chain uses TRBV5-1 with TRBJ1-5, with 7 bases that match TRBD1. The ends lost 4 bases at V and 4 bases at J; junction bases unmatched: 2. Per germline, CDR1 SGHRS and CDR2 YFSETQ. The CDR3 extends over 13 amino acids. The CDR3 is CASSRDRNQPQHF. CDR3 bases: TGCGCCAGCAGCCGGGACAGAAATCAGCCCCAGCATTTT. The full variable domain, in which reference TRBV5-1 and TRBJ1-5 provide the parts outside the CDR3, is KAGVTQTPRYLIKTRGQQVTLSCSPISGHRSVSWYQQTPGQGLQFLFEYFSETQRNKGNFPGRFSGRQFSNSRSEMNVSTLELGDSALYLCASSRDRNQPQHFGDGTRLSIL.

This sequence joins TRBV28 and TRBJ2-1; possibly TRBD1 for D (5 bases). The V gene lost 1 base and the J gene lost 8 bases, with 6 bases spanning the gap. The germline V gene encodes CDR1 MDHEN and CDR2 SYDVKM. The CDR3 consists of 12 residues. The CDR3 coding sequence is TGTGCCAGCAGTTTATTGACAGATGAGCAGTTCTTC. It encodes CASSLLTDEQFF.

This chain uses TRBV13 with TRBJ2-7; 10 nucleotides align to TRBD2. Unmatched junction bases numbered 6, after V lost 4 bases and J lost 3 bases. The CDR3 contains 15 residues. The V gene's germline CDR1 is PRHDT and CDR2 FYEKMQ (reference sequence). The CDR3 region is CASSSSGRGDYEQYF. Written as DNA, the CDR3 is TGTGCCAGCAGCTCGAGCGGGAGGGGTGACTACGAGCAGTACTTC.

With respect to this clone: This sample also contains other DNA sequences that code for the same CDR3. This rearrangement joins TRBV5-1 to TRBJ2-3; D is possibly TRBD1 (6 bases). Trimming removed 2 bases from V and 1 base from J, with 11 bases in between. CDR3 length: 15 amino acids. The germline CDR1 and CDR2 sequences are SGHRS and YFSETQ. Here the CDR3 DNA reads TGCGCCAGCAGCTTACAGGGCGGAGGCACAGATACGCAGTATTTT. As protein: CASSLQGGGTDTQYF.

The chain couples TRBV19 to TRBJ1-4, with D unclear. V lost 6 bases and J lost 13, with 18 bases in between. The CDR3 spans 13 residues. Germline V gives CDR1 LNHDA, CDR2 SQIVND (reference sequence). CDR3: CASRSLPSTGLFF. CDR3 in DNA: TGTGCCAGTAGATCTCTCCCTTCTACGGGACTGTTTTTT. Together with reference TRBV19 and TRBJ1-4, the CDR3 gives the full variable domain: DGGITQSPKYLFRKEGQNVTLSCEQNLNHDAMYWYRQDPGQGLRLIYYSQIVNDFQKGDIAEGYSVSREKKESFPLTVTSAQKNPTAFYLCASRSLPSTGLFFGSGTQLSVL.

This rearrangement joins TRBV28 to TRBJ2-7, with a tentative D call TRBD1 (6 bases). The CDR3 is 19 residues long. The ends were cut back, 3 bases at V and 0 bases at J, with 24 bases in the middle. The germline gives CDR1 MDHEN, CDR2 SYDVKM. CDR3 protein: CASSLPVTGRGTSSYEQYF. DNA for the CDR3: TGTGCCAGCAGTTTGCCCGTGACAGGTAGGGGAACCAGCTCCTACGAGCAGTACTTC.

CDR3 sequence: CASSNQGDQPQHF. CDR3 in DNA: TGTGCCAGCAGTAACCAGGGTGATCAGCCCCAGCATTTT. The rearrangement links TRBV6-1 to TRBJ1-5; maybe TRBD1 (5 bases). CDR1 is MNHNS, CDR2 SASEGT, per germline. This CDR3 is built from 13 residues. Trimming removed 5 bases from V and 5 bases from J, with 10 bases in between.

CDR3: CASSQGGGQPINEKLFF. The CDR3 DNA follows: TGCGCCAGCAGCCAAGGGGGAGGCCAGCCGATTAATGAAAAACTGTTTTTT. The chain is built from TRBV4-1 and TRBJ1-4; D gene unclear. V lost 1 base, J lost 4 bases, and 16 bases lay in between. Germline loops: CDR1 MGHRA, CDR2 YSYEKL. This CDR3 is built from 17 residues.

The rearrangement uses TRBV7-2 and TRBJ2-7; TRBD1 might be the D (7 bases). Germline V lookup: CDR1 SGHTA, CDR2 FQGNSA. V dropped 5 bases and J dropped 6 bases, with 14 bases sitting between them. This CDR3 is built from 13 residues. The CDR3 region is CASSPRQGGEQYF. DNA of the CDR3: TGTGCCAGCAGCCCGAGACAGGGAGGCGAGCAGTACTTC. Looking up the rest from reference TRBV7-2 and TRBJ2-7 gives the full variable domain: GAGVSQSPSNKVTEKGKDVELRCDPISGHTALYWYRQSLGQGLEFLIYFQGNSAPDKSGLPSDRFSAERTGGSVSTLTIQRTQQEDSAVYLCASSPRQGGEQYFGPGTRLTVT.

V and J are TRBV11-2 and TRBJ1-2, with 8 bases that match TRBD1. CDR1 is SGHAT, CDR2 FQNNGV, per germline. This CDR3 has 14 amino acids. Germline trimming cut 5 bases from V and 2 bases from J; bases unmatched to any gene: 4. The CDR3 is CASSDGQGNYGYTF. CDR3 DNA: TGTGCCAGCAGCGACGGACAGGGAAACTATGGCTACACCTTC.

CDR3 in DNA: TGTGCCAGTCGAGACTCCGGCTCCTACAATGAGCAGTTCTTC. It encodes CASRDSGSYNEQFF. V gene TRBV25-1 combines with J gene TRBJ2-1; unclear D gene. From germline, CDR1 is MGHDK and CDR2 SYGVNS. V was shortened by 9 bases and J by 0 bases, with 12 bases between the two germline ends. CDR3 length: 14 residues.

The chain joins TRBV7-9 to TRBJ2-1; TRBD2 matches 9 bases. Per the germline V gene, CDR1 is SEHNR and CDR2 is FQNEAQ (reference sequence). CDR3 size: 16 residues. The junction had 11 bases not matched to a gene; V was cut back by 3 bases and J by 8 bases. Written as DNA, the CDR3 is TGTGCCAGCAGCTTCCCTCCAGCGGGAGGTGCCGATGAGCAGTTCTTC. Translation gives CASSFPPAGGADEQFF.

J is TRBJ2-7 and V is TRBV12-5; D possibly corresponds to TRBD2 (6 bases). Germline V gene lookup returns CDR1 LGHNT and CDR2 FRNRAP. Deletions cut 0 bases from V and 7 bases from J, with 16 bases between. CDR3 size: 15 residues. The CDR3 sequence is CASGLVFGGLDEQYF. As DNA, the CDR3 is TGTGCTAGTGGTTTGGTATTCGGGGGTCTGGATGAGCAGTACTTC.